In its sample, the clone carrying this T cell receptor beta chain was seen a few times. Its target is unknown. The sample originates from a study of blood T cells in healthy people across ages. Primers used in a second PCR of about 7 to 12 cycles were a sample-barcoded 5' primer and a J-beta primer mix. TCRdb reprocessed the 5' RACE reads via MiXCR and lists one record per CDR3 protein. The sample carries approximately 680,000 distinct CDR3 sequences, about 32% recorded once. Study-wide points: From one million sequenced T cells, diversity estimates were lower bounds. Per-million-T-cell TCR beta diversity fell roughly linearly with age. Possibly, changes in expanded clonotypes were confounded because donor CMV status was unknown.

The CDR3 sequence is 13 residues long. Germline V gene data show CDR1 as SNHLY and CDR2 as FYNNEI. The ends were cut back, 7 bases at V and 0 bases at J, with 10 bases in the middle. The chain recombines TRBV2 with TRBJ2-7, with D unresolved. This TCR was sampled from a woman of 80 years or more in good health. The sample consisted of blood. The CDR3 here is CASTHKSSYEQYF. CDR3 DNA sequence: TGTGCCAGCACGCATAAGAGCTCCTACGAGCAGTACTTC. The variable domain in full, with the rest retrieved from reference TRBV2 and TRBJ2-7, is EPEVTQTPSHQVTQMGQEVILRCVPISNHLYFYWYRQILGQKVEFLVSFYNNEISEKSEIFDDQFSVERPDGSNFTLKIRSTKLEDSAMYFCASTHKSSYEQYFGPGTRLTVT.